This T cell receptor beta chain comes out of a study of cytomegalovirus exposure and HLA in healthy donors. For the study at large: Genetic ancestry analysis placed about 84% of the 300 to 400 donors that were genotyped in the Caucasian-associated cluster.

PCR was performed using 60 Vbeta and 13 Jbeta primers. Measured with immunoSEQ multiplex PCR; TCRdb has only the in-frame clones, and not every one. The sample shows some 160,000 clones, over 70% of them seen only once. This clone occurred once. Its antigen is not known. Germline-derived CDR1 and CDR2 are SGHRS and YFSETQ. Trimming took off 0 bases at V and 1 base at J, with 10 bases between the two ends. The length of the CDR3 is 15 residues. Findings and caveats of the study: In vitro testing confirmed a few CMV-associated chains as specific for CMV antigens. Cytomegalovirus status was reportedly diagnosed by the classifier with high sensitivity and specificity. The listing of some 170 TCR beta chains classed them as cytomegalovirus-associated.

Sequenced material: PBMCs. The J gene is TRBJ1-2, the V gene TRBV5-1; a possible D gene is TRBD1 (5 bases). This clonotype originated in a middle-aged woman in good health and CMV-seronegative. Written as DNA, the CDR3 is TGCGCCAGCAGCTTGGACGGGAGGGGTAACTATGGCTACACCTTC. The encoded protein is CASSLDGRGNYGYTF.